This TCR beta chain was sequenced in a study of Graves' ophthalmopathy and Graves' hyperthyroidism (dated by TCRdb to about 2018). Notes on the research overall: Peripheral blood was collected at initial diagnosis, before any treatment. TCR beta repertoire signatures were used to distinguish Graves' ophthalmopathy from Graves' hyperthyroidism and to predict progression to ophthalmopathy. In total, 135 blood samples were TCR-sequenced: fewer than 50 ophthalmopathy, under 85 hyperthyroidism and some 17 hyperthyroidism-to-ophthalmopathy patients. To explore V-J signatures that distinguish ophthalmopathy from hyperthyroidism, a discovery set of 90 to 100 patients was enrolled, made up of roughly 41 with ophthalmopathy and around 57 with stable hyperthyroidism. An independent validation cohort comprised some 18 hyperthyroidism patients and roughly 15 patients who later progressed from hyperthyroidism to ophthalmopathy. T-cell repertoires of thyroid tissue and blood were compared in several hyperthyroidism patients. Once sampling was done, hyperthyroidism patients were given methimazole at a starting dose of 30 mg daily, while ophthalmopathy patients were given high-dose intravenous methylprednisolone. What the work shows at the level of the full study, not this receptor alone: In validation, the model predicted ophthalmopathy progression with more than 70% sensitivity and less than 80% specificity; 12 predicted patients were CT-confirmed with GO in a median of around 6 months. Most expanded thyroid clonotypes with frequency above 0.001 were also detected in blood, suggesting blood repertoires may reflect the thyroid immune response. In cross-validation, the 13-signature model distinguished ophthalmopathy from stable hyperthyroidism with about 88% sensitivity and roughly 81% specificity, and in the test set the corresponding values were around 78% and 73%. No statistical method was used to set the sample size in advance, and the investigators knew which group each participant was assigned to.

TCR beta CDR3 regions were amplified from RNA transcripts for repertoire sequencing. HTBI primers and the Qiagen OneStep RT-PCR kit were used in a first-round RT-PCR, which was followed by a second-round multiplex PCR, size selection and purification. Libraries were sequenced paired-end with 100 bp reads on an Illumina HiSeq2000. As for the authors' bioinformatics: SOAPnuke was used to process the reads, throwing out any read that had adapters, had uncalled bases, had a mean Phred below 15, or lacked an exact constant-primer or identifier match. COPE v1.2.5 was used to merge the high-quality paired reads. Each unique nucleotide sequence was defined as a clonotype, and clonotypes were aligned to IMGT TRB V, D and J references with MiTCR v1.1. The analysis was limited to V-J combinations with a frequency above 0.0001, which together covered around 99% of the repertoires. For each V-J combination, a TCR clonal expansion and chaos score was defined as F50 clonal expansion divided by the chaos observed in the TCRdist matrix. Welch's t-statistics and random forest were used to narrow the features down to over ten V-J combinations, which were then fed into a naive Bayes classifier. Thyroid-blood repertoire similarity was quantified with the Morisita-Horn index. TCRdb cleaned the public reads at Q25 with fastp, built clones with MiXCR and kept in-frame beta chains. Merged by CDR3 protein, the rows form single entries marked with the most common genes and DNA. The V and J calls were determined by TCRdb, not by the authors. Here the sample has 300,000 to 400,000 distinct CDR3 sequences; 15% to 20% occur a single time. The ten largest clones add up to 12% of the sample.

The ophthalmopathy patients had moderately to severely active disease, with a Clinical Activity Score of 3 or higher, a NOSPECS grade of 4 or higher, and a disease duration of less than 3 months. Patients with other autoimmune diseases, uncontrolled infections, pregnancy or lactation were excluded. Clinical symptoms, serum thyroxine, TRAb, thyroid ultrasound and orbital computed tomography were used for diagnosis. Using Ficoll-Paque density gradient centrifugation, PBMCs were isolated from approximately 11 ml of fresh peripheral blood. Total RNA was extracted using Trizol reagent, and RNA quality was checked on an Agilent 2100 Bioanalyzer. This clonotype was found many times. It has no known antigen specificity. No base quality information exists; no much larger clone differs at one position. The junction shows trimming of 3 bases on V and 1 base on J, plus 19 bases between the germline ends. According to the germline V gene, CDR1 reads SGHTS and CDR2 reads YDEGEE. From cysteine to phenylalanine, the CDR3 is 17 amino acids long. Of the read, only the CDR3 DNA is kept; its 51 bases are in frame from base 1.

The clonotype comes from an adult man with Graves' ophthalmopathy. The source material was peripheral blood. This chain joins TRBV5-8 to TRBJ2-5, with TRBD2 tentatively as D gene (6 bases match). CDR3 region: CASSYQYGGSAQETQYF. The bases are TGTGCCAGCAGCTACCAATACGGGGGTTCGGCCCAAGAGACCCAGTACTTC. Outside the CDR3, residues come from the reference TRBV5-8 and TRBJ2-5 proteins, so the full variable domain is: EAGVTQSPTHLIKTRGQQATLRCSPISGHTSVYWYQQALGLGLQFLLWYDEGEERNRGNFPPRFSGRQFPNYSSELNVNALELEDSALYLCASSYQYGGSAQETQYFGPGTRLLVL.